This T cell receptor beta chain was captured by sequencing in a study of T-cell memory formation after mild COVID-19. Turning to the study itself: TCR clusters largely stayed donor specific. Study-level points and caveats: While clones contracting from day 15 to 85 were balanced between CD4 and CD8, later expanders leaned CD4+. CD4+ contracting clones were found mainly in CM and EM, and CD8+ ones in EMRA. In pre-infection memory, a portion of responding clones appeared, which suggested that cross-reactive memory joined.

Via MiXCR, TCRdb re-called the 5' RACE reads, giving one row per CDR3 protein. The sample holds about 400,000 distinct CDR3 sequences; under 25% are singletons and the top ten take about 12%. Germline lookup yields CDR1 SQVTM and CDR2 ANQGSEA. The junction had 7 bases not matched to a gene; V was cut back by 1 base and J by 7 bases. This CDR3 has 13 amino acids. About this clonotype itself: Its cognate antigen is unknown.

The rearrangement uses TRBV29-1 and TRBJ2-7; 7 bases are a match to TRBD1. The sequenced sample consisted of PBMCs or a T cell subset sorted from them (not recorded which). This receptor was identified in an adult woman who had mild COVID-19 (a few samples of this study predate the infection). Cell type and time point are not known. CDR3 DNA sequence: TGCAGCGTTGAAGGACAGGGTTTATTTGAGCAGTACTTC. Translated: CSVEGQGLFEQYF.